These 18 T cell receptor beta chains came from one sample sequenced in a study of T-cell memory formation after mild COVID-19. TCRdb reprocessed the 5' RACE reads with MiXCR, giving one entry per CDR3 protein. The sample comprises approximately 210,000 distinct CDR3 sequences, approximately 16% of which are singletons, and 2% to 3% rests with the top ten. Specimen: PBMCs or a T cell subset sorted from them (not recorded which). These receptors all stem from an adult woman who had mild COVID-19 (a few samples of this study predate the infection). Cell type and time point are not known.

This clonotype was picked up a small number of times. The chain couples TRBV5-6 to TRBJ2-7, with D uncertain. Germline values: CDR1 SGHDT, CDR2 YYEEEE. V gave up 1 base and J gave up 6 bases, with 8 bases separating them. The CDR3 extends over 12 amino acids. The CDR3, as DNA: TGTGCCAGCAGCTTGCCGCCAGCCGAGCAGTACTTC. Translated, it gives CASSLPPAEQYF. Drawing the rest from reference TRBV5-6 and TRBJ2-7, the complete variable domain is DAGVTQSPTHLIKTRGQQVTLRCSPKSGHDTVSWYQQALGQGPQFIFQYYEEEERQRGNFPDRFSGHQFPNYSSELNVNALLLGDSALYLCASSLPPAEQYFGPGTRLTVT.

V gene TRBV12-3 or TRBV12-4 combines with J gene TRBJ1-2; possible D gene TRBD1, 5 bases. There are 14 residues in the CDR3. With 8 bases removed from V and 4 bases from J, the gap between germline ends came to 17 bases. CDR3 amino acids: CASLLGGSSYGYTF. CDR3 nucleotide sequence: TGTGCCAGCCTCCTGGGGGGATCCAGCTATGGCTACACCTTC.

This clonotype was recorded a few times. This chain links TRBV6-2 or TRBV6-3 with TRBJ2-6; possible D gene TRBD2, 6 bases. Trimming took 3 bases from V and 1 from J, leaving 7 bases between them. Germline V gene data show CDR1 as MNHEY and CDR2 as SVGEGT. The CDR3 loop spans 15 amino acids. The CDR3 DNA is TGTGCCAGCAGTTATCGGGGGTCTGGGGCCAACGTCCTGACTTTC. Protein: CASSYRGSGANVLTF.

The CDR3 nucleotides read TGTGCCAGCAGTTGGAGGGACAGGGCCCACTCTGAAGCTTTCTTT. It codes for CASSWRDRAHSEAFF. The V gene is TRBV27, the J gene TRBJ1-1; 9 nucleotides align to TRBD1. This CDR3 has 15 residues. The trim removed 4 bases at V and 6 bases at J, leaving 9 bases unmatched. CDR1 and CDR2 (germline): MNHEY, SMNVEV (reference sequence).

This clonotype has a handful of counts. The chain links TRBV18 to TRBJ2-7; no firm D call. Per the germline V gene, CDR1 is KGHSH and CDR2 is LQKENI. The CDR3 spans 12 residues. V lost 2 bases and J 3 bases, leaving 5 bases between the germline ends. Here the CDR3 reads CASSPGDYEQYF. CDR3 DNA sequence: TGTGCCAGCTCACCAGGGGACTACGAGCAGTACTTC.

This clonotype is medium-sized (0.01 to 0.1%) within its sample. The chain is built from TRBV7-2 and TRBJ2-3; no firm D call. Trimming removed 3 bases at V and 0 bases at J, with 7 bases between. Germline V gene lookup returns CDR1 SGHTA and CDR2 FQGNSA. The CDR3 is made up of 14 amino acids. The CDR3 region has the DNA TGTGCCAGCAGCTTTTGGGGTAGCACAGATACGCAGTATTTT. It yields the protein CASSFWGSTDTQYF.

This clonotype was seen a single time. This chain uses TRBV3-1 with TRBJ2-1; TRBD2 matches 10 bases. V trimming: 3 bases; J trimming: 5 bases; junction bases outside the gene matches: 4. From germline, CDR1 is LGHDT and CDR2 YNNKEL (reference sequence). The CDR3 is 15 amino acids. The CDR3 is CASSHLGLADNEQFF. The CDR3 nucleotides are TGTGCCAGCAGCCACCTCGGACTAGCGGACAATGAGCAGTTCTTC.

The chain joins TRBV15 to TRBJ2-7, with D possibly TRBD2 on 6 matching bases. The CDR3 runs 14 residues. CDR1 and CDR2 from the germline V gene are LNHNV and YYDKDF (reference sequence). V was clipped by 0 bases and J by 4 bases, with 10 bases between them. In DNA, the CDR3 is TGTGCCACCAGCAGAGATGCGGGGAAGTACGAGCAGTACTTC. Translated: CATSRDAGKYEQYF. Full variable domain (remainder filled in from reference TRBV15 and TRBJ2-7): DAMVIQNPRYQVTQFGKPVTLSCSQTLNHNVMYWYQQKSSQAPKLLFHYYDKDFNNEADTPDNFQSRRPNTSFCFLDIRSPGLGDTAMYLCATSRDAGKYEQYFGPGTRLTVT.

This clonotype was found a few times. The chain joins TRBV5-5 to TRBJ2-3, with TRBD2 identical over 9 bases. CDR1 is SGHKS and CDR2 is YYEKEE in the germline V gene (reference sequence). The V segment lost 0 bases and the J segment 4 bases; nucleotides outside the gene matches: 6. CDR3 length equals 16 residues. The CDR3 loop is CASSLDGSGGSDTQYF. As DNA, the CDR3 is TGTGCCAGCAGCTTGGATGGTAGCGGGGGCTCAGATACGCAGTATTTT.

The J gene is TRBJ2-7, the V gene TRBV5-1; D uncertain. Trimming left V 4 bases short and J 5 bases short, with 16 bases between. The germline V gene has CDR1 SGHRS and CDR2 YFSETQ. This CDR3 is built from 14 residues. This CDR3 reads CASSRNRDVDEQYF. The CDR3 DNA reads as TGCGCCAGCAGCCGGAATAGGGATGTCGACGAGCAGTACTTC.

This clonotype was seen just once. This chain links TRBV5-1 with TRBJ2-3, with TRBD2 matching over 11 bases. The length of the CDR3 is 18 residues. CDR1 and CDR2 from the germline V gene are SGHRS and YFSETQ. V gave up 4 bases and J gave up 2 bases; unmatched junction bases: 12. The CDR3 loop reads CASSLTRRLAGNTDTQYF. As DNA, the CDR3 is TGCGCCAGCAGCCTCACCCGACGACTAGCGGGGAACACAGATACGCAGTATTTT.

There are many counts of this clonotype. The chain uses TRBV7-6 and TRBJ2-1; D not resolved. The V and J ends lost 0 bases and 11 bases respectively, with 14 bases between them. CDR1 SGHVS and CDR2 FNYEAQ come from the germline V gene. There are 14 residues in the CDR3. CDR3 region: CASSLAQLDRKQFF. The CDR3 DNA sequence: TGTGCCAGCAGCTTAGCGCAGTTAGACCGAAAGCAGTTCTTC.

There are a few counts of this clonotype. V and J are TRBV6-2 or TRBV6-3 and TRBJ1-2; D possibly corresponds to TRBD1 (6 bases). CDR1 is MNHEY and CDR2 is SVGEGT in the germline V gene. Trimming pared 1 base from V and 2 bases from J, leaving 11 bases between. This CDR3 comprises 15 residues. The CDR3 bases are TGTGCCAGCAGTTACTTAGGGACATTCAACTATGGCTACACCTTC. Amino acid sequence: CASSYLGTFNYGYTF.

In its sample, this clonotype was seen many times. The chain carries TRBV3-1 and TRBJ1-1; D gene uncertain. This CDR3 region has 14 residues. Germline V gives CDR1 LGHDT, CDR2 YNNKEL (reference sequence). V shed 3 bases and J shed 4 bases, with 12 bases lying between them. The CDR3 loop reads CASSQAVRGTEAFF. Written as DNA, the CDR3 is TGTGCCAGCAGCCAGGCCGTTCGGGGCACTGAAGCTTTCTTT.

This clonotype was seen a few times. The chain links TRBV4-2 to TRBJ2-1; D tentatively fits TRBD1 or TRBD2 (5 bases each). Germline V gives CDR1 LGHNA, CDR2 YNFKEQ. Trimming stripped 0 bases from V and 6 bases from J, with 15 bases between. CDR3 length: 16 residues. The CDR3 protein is CASSQDRSRGVNEQFF. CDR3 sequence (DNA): TGTGCCAGCAGCCAAGATCGGTCGCGAGGGGTCAATGAGCAGTTCTTC.

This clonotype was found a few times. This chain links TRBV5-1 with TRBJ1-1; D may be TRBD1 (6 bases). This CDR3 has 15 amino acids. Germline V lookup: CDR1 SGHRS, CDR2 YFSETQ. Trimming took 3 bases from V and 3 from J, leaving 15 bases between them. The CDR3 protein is CASSSTPSGDTEAFF. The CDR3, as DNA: TGCGCCAGCAGCTCGACACCATCAGGGGACACTGAAGCTTTCTTT. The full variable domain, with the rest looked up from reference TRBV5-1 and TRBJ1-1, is KAGVTQTPRYLIKTRGQQVTLSCSPISGHRSVSWYQQTPGQGLQFLFEYFSETQRNKGNFPGRFSGRQFSNSRSEMNVSTLELGDSALYLCASSSTPSGDTEAFFGQGTRLTVV.

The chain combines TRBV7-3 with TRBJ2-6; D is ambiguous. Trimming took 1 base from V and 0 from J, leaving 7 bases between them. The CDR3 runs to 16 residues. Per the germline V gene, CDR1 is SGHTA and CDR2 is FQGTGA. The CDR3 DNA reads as TGTGCCAGCAGCTTAAATCCGAGCTCTGGGGCCAACGTCCTGACTTTC. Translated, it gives CASSLNPSSGANVLTF.

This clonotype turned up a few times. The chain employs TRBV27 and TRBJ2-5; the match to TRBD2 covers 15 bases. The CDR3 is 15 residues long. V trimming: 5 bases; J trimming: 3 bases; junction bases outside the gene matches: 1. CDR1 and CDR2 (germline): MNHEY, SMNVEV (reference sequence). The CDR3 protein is CASSGLAGGKETQYF. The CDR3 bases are TGTGCCAGCAGTGGACTAGCGGGAGGGAAAGAGACCCAGTACTTC.